This T cell receptor (beta chain) was sequenced for a study of cytomegalovirus exposure and HLA in healthy donors. Trimming left V 2 bases short and J 4 bases short, with 12 bases between. Per germline, CDR1 LNHDA and CDR2 SQIVND (reference sequence). This CDR3 spans 14 amino acids. Study findings and constraints: In an earlier analysis, in approximately 630 donors, most V segments appeared productive either ~90% or ~30% of the time. Immune exposure information available was restricted to CMV serostatus.

This clone was counted a few times. Its specificity is unknown. 60 Vbeta and 13 Jbeta primers were used in PCR. Profiling relied on immunoSEQ multiplex PCR, and the TCRdb table lists in-frame clones only, not all of them. The profile covers about 170,000 clones, with approximately 65% appearing a single time and 2.5% to 3% taken by the ten largest. Though nominally healthy at sampling, donors likely had unrecorded immune exposures. This receptor was identified in a man aged 35 to 55 in good health and CMV-seronegative. The specimen sequenced was PBMCs. V gene TRBV19 combines with J gene TRBJ2-7, with D possibly TRBD2 on 6 matching bases. The CDR3 DNA sequence: TGTGCCAGTAGTATACCGGGACTTAAATACGAGCAGTACTTC. This encodes CASSIPGLKYEQYF.